Following are 14 T cell receptor beta chains from one sample sequenced in a study of shared clonotypes between healthy human individuals. This table comes from immunoSEQ multiplex PCR, and its TCRdb copy is limited to in-frame clones, with some not included. Of approximately 470,000 clones detected, more than 75% appear once; the ten largest clones hold about 11%. The sample comprised PBMCs. These receptor sequences come from a woman in her forties in good health. Some clones in this sample may be carry-over from other donors' samples.

This clone was observed once. The CDR3 bases are TGTGCCAGCAGCCCCGGACACGGCACAGATACGCAGTATTTT. It is translated as CASSPGHGTDTQYF. The J gene is TRBJ2-3, the V gene TRBV28; perhaps TRBD1 as D (5 bases). The germline gives CDR1 MDHEN, CDR2 SYDVKM. V was trimmed by 6 bases and J by 1 base, leaving 11 bases between them. The CDR3 length is 14 residues.

V is TRBV10-3 and J is TRBJ2-3, with 7 bases fitting TRBD1. This CDR3 is built from 14 residues. V shed 10 bases and J 0 bases; nucleotides not matched to a gene: 7. Germline CDR1 and CDR2: ENHRY and SYGVKD. CDR3 nucleotides: TGTGCCACCGCCTTGGGACAGAGCACAGATACGCAGTATTTT. Protein: CATALGQSTDTQYF.

V gene TRBV5-1 combines with J gene TRBJ2-5, with a weak D call TRBD2 (6 bases). CDR1 and CDR2 (germline): SGHRS, YFSETQ. V was trimmed by 2 bases and J by 2 bases, leaving 16 bases between them. The CDR3 loop spans 16 amino acids. The CDR3 bases are TGCGCCAGCAGCTTCTCGGGAGCGGGTAGACAAGAGACCCAGTACTTC. It codes for CASSFSGAGRQETQYF.

J is TRBJ2-1 and V is TRBV18; D assignment may be TRBD1 or TRBD2 (5 bases each). Trimming removed 3 bases at V and 8 bases at J, with 11 bases between. This CDR3 has 13 amino acids. Germline V gene data show CDR1 as KGHSH and CDR2 as LQKENI. Here the CDR3 DNA reads TGTGCCAGCTCACCGGGGGTTGGGGATGAGCAGTTCTTC. It is translated as CASSPGVGDEQFF.

V is TRBV10-2 and J is TRBJ2-7; 7 bases are shared with TRBD2. This CDR3 has 14 residues. CDR1 is WSHSY, CDR2 SAAADI, per germline. V shed 6 bases, J shed 5 bases, and the junction held 10 bases outside the gene matches. CDR3 in DNA: TGCGCCAGCAGCCCTGGACTAGGGGTGGACGAGCAGTACTTC. This codes for CASSPGLGVDEQYF.

This chain links TRBV30 with TRBJ2-2; 8 positions agree with TRBD1. V shed 4 bases and J 3 bases; nucleotides not matched to a gene: 10. Germline CDR1 and CDR2: GTSNPN and SVGIG (reference sequence). The CDR3 is 16 residues long. The CDR3 sequence: CAWNQDRGADTGELFF. The CDR3 nucleotides read TGTGCCTGGAATCAAGACAGGGGCGCGGACACCGGGGAGCTGTTTTTT.

J is TRBJ1-5 and V is TRBV28; D is uncertain. This CDR3 is 14 amino acids long. Trimming took 5 bases from V and 1 from J, leaving 9 bases between them. Germline V gene lookup returns CDR1 MDHEN and CDR2 SYDVKM. Here the CDR3 DNA reads TGTGCCAGCAGTAGGGCGGGCAGCAATCAGCCCCAGCATTTT. Residues: CASSRAGSNQPQHF.

This chain joins TRBV7-2 and TRBJ2-1, with TRBD2 matching over 7 bases. The trim removed 4 bases at V and 7 bases at J, leaving 16 bases unmatched. In germline, CDR1 is SGHTA, CDR2 FQGNSA. This CDR3 has 17 residues. The CDR3 nucleotides read TGTGCCAGCAGCTCCCCAGTGTTTGCGGGAGTTAATAATGAGCAGTTCTTC. It translates to CASSSPVFAGVNNEQFF.

The genes are TRBV11-2 and TRBJ2-5; a possible D gene is TRBD1 (5 bases). The J call could be wrong; TRBJ2-7 is a better fit for the DNA end. The CDR3 has 16 residues. Germline V gene data show CDR1 as SGHAT and CDR2 as FQNNGV. The DNA of the CDR3 is TGTGCCAGCAGCTTAGATTGGAGTGCGACAGCCTACGAGCAGTACTTC. Amino acids: CASSLDWSATAYEQYF.

This clone showed up just a few times. V and J are TRBV7-2 and TRBJ2-7; maybe TRBD1 (6 bases). V lost 5 bases and J 6 bases, leaving 14 bases between the germline ends. The CDR3 is made up of 13 amino acids. Germline CDR1 SGHTA, CDR2 FQGNSA. This chain's CDR3 is CASSVYRESEQYF. CDR3 in DNA: TGTGCCAGCAGCGTATACAGGGAGAGCGAGCAGTACTTC. The variable domain in full, completed from reference TRBV7-2 and TRBJ2-7, reads GAGVSQSPSNKVTEKGKDVELRCDPISGHTALYWYRQSLGQGLEFLIYFQGNSAPDKSGLPSDRFSAERTGGSVSTLTIQRTQQEDSAVYLCASSVYRESEQYFGPGTRLTVT.

The chain recombines TRBV19 with TRBJ1-5, with D tentatively TRBD1 (5 bases). CDR3 length: 13 amino acids. The V gene lost 5 bases and the J gene lost 6 bases, with 11 bases spanning the gap. Germline CDR1 is LNHDA and CDR2 is SQIVND (reference sequence). CDR3 bases: TGTGCCAGTAGTCCCCGGGGGGTTCAGCCCCAGCATTTT. It specifies CASSPRGVQPQHF.

This clone was seen many times. The chain joins TRBV5-4 to TRBJ2-5; 16 bases align to TRBD2. With 4 bases clipped from V and 9 bases from J, the junction kept 3 bases outside the gene matches. The CDR3 sequence is 14 residues long. Germline V lookup: CDR1 SGHNT, CDR2 YYREEE (reference sequence). The CDR3 coding sequence is TGTGCCAGCAGCGGGACTAGCGGGGGGGGACCCCAGTACTTC. As protein: CASSGTSGGGPQYF. The variable domain in full, with the rest retrieved from reference TRBV5-4 and TRBJ2-5, is ETGVTQSPTHLIKTRGQQVTLRCSSQSGHNTVSWYQQALGQGPQFIFQYYREEENGRGNFPPRFSGLQFPNYSSELNVNALELDDSALYLCASSGTSGGGPQYFGPGTRLLVL.

V gene TRBV28 combines with J gene TRBJ1-3; D call uncertain. Trimming took 5 bases from V and 0 from J, leaving 14 bases between them. The germline V gene has CDR1 MDHEN and CDR2 SYDVKM. CDR3 length: 16 residues. DNA for the CDR3: TGTGCCAGCAGTCCCCGGACCGGGAGCTCTGGAAACACCATATATTTT. Encoded protein: CASSPRTGSSGNTIYF.

The V call is TRBV14, the J call TRBJ2-5, with D maybe TRBD1 (5 bases). Germline assignment: CDR1 SGHDN and CDR2 FVKESK. The CDR3 is 13 residues long. V lost 6 bases and J 5 bases, leaving 13 bases between the germline ends. The CDR3 region is CASREQGGETQYF. As DNA, the CDR3 is TGTGCCAGCAGAGAGCAGGGCGGCGAGACCCAGTACTTC.